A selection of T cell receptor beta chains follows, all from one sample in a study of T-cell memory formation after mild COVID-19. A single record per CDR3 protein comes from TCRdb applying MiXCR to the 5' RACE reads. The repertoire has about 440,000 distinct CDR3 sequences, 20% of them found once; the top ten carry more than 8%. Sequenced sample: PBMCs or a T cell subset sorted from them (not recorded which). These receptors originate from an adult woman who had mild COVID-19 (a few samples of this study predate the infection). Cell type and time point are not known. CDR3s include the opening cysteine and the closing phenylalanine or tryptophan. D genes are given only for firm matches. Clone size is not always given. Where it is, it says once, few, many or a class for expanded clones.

CASSLESLLPINTGELFF TGTGCCAGCAGTTTAGAGTCACTACTCCCAATCAACACCGGGGAGCTGTTTTTT TRBJ2-2 TRBV28 . .
CASSLSPGVGNQPQHF TGTGCCAGCAGTTTATCCCCCGGGGTGGGCAATCAGCCCCAGCATTTT TRBJ1-5 TRBV27 . .
CASSHRGGETQYF TGTGCCAGCAGCCACAGGGGCGGAGAGACCCAGTACTTC TRBJ2-5 TRBV3-1 few .
CATSDSGGTGDEQFF TGTGCCACCAGTGATTCGGGGGGGACTGGCGATGAGCAGTTCTTC TRBJ2-1 TRBV24-1 few TRBD2
CASSLVFGGNGYTF TGTGCCAGCAGCTTAGTATTTGGGGGCAATGGCTACACCTTC TRBJ1-2 TRBV11-2 few .
CASSQTSSYNEQFF TGTGCCAGCAGCCAAACTAGCTCCTACAATGAGCAGTTCTTC TRBJ2-1 TRBV9 . .
CASSTGLFGAQYF TGTGCCAGCAGTACGGGACTTTTTGGGGCCCAGTACTTC TRBJ2-5 TRBV6-2/TRBV6-3 few .
CASSQEHRVGLRIQYF TGCGCCAGCAGCCAAGAGCACAGGGTCGGTCTGCGCATTCAGTACTTC TRBJ2-4 TRBV4-1 . .
CASTGGAPAGTGASTEAFF TGCGCCAGCACGGGAGGTGCCCCCGCCGGGACAGGGGCTTCCACTGAAGCTTTCTTT TRBJ1-1 TRBV5-1 . TRBD1
CASSQDGPSVSYEQYF TGCGCCAGCAGCCAAGATGGGCCGAGCGTCTCCTACGAGCAGTACTTC TRBJ2-7 TRBV4-1 . .
CASSFGLENTEAFF TGTGCCAGCAGTTTTGGTTTGGAGAACACTGAAGCTTTCTTT TRBJ1-1 TRBV27 . .
CSVGGQGGGYTF TGCAGCGTTGGAGGACAGGGTGGAGGCTACACCTTC TRBJ1-2 TRBV29-1 few TRBD1
CASSFEGENIQYF TGCGCCAGCAGCTTTGAGGGCGAAAACATTCAGTACTTC TRBJ2-4 TRBV5-1 . .
CASRPAGTSRDTQYF TGTGCCAGCAGACCTGCCGGGACTAGCAGAGATACGCAGTATTTT TRBJ2-3 TRBV7-2 . TRBD2
CASSYSFWREAFF TGTGCCAGCAGTTACTCGTTTTGGCGGGAAGCTTTCTTT TRBJ1-1 TRBV6-5 few .
CASSSWATEAFF TGTGCCAGCAGTAGTTGGGCCACTGAAGCTTTCTTT TRBJ1-1 TRBV12-3/TRBV12-4 . .
CASSLEWGEETQYF TGTGCCAGCAGCCTAGAGTGGGGTGAGGAGACCCAGTACTTC TRBJ2-5 TRBV7-8 . .
CSARRLAGSTDTQYF TGCAGTGCTAGGCGACTAGCGGGGTCCACAGATACGCAGTATTTT TRBJ2-3 TRBV20-1 few TRBD2
CASSLAVRGDNEQFF TGTGCCAGCAGCTTAGCTGTTAGGGGGGACAATGAGCAGTTCTTC TRBJ2-1 TRBV7-8 few .
CASSQTGTSGNTGELFF TGTGCCAGCAGCCAGACCGGGACTAGCGGTAACACCGGGGAGCTGTTTTTT TRBJ2-2 TRBV11-2 few TRBD2
CASSLGDYGTDTQYF TGCGCCAGCAGCCTCGGGGATTACGGCACAGATACGCAGTATTTT TRBJ2-3 TRBV5-1 . .
CASRIAGNIAYEQYF TGTGCCAGCAGAATAGCGGGGAACATAGCCTACGAGCAGTACTTC TRBJ2-7 TRBV6-5 few TRBD2
CASSRLEGETQYF TGTGCCAGCAGCAGACTAGAAGGGGAGACCCAGTACTTC TRBJ2-5 TRBV27 few .
CASSSGPRVSTDTQYF TGTGCCAGCAGCTCAGGCCCGAGGGTTAGCACAGATACGCAGTATTTT TRBJ2-3 TRBV11-2 few .
CASSPGNTVETYGYTF TGCGCCAGCAGCCCAGGGAACACCGTGGAAACCTATGGCTACACCTTC TRBJ1-2 TRBV4-1 . .
CASSTTRSVTGELFF TGTGCCAGCAGTACCACTAGGTCTGTAACCGGGGAGCTGTTTTTT TRBJ2-2 TRBV2 . .
CASSPGTHSYEQYF TGTGCCAGCAGCCCGGGGACTCACTCCTACGAGCAGTACTTC TRBJ2-7 TRBV9 . .
CASSRTASDQFF TGTGCCAGCAGCCGGACGGCCTCGGACCAGTTCTTC TRBJ2-1 TRBV12-3/TRBV12-4 . .
CAWSVRGGYGYTF TGTGCCTGGAGTGTCCGGGGCGGCTATGGCTACACCTTC TRBJ1-2 TRBV30 . .
CSAREPGRSLLNTEAFF TGCAGTGCTCGCGAACCGGGTCGAAGCCTTTTGAACACTGAAGCTTTCTTT TRBJ1-1 TRBV20-1 few .
CAIQLGQGEGNEQFF TGTGCCATCCAGCTTGGACAGGGGGAGGGCAATGAGCAGTTCTTC TRBJ2-1 TRBV6-1 few TRBD1
CASSFRTSGGAIDTQYF TGTGCCAGCAGTTTTCGGACTAGCGGGGGGGCGATAGATACGCAGTATTTT TRBJ2-3 TRBV6-2/TRBV6-3 few TRBD2
CASGPGVRVEETQYF TGTGCTAGTGGACCCGGCGTTCGGGTCGAAGAGACCCAGTACTTC TRBJ2-5 TRBV12-5 few .
CATSIQDQPQHF TGTGCCACCAGCATTCAGGATCAGCCCCAGCATTTT TRBJ1-5 TRBV15 . .
CASSVERERTYEQYF TGTGCCAGCAGCGTAGAGAGGGAGAGGACCTACGAGCAGTACTTC TRBJ2-7 TRBV9 few .
CASSYQTVQETQYF TGTGCCAGCAGCTACCAGACAGTACAAGAGACCCAGTACTTC TRBJ2-5 TRBV12-3/TRBV12-4 few .
CASSEERRSSYNSPLHF TGTGCCAGCAGCGAGGAACGTAGGAGCTCCTATAATTCACCCCTCCACTTT TRBJ1-6 TRBV6-1 . .
CATSDRDRFGETQYF TGTGCCACCAGTGATCGGGACAGGTTTGGGGAGACCCAGTACTTC TRBJ2-5 TRBV24-1 few TRBD1
CASSSLYMDGRQETQYF TGTGCCAGCAGTTCCCTTTATATGGATGGGAGACAAGAGACCCAGTACTTC TRBJ2-5 TRBV27 many .
CAWSGLGFSGMAYEQYF TGTGCCTGGAGTGGTTTAGGATTCAGCGGCATGGCCTACGAGCAGTACTTC TRBJ2-7 TRBV30 few .
CASSSLQGHSYNEQFF TGTGCCAGCAGCTCCCTCCAGGGGCACTCCTACAATGAGCAGTTCTTC TRBJ2-1 TRBV11-2 few .
CASSLSGLNEQYF TGTGCCAGCAGTTTATCCGGCTTAAACGAGCAGTACTTC TRBJ2-7 TRBV27 . .
CASREDPGRVDTEAFF TGTGCCAGCAGGGAAGATCCAGGGCGCGTGGACACTGAAGCTTTCTTT TRBJ1-1 TRBV4-2 many .
CASSEYVGGASYNEQFF TGTGCCAGCAGTGAATATGTAGGAGGGGCCTCCTACAATGAGCAGTTCTTC TRBJ2-1 TRBV25-1 few .
CASSLSLAGPYEQYF TGTGCCAGCAGCTTATCGCTAGCGGGGCCCTACGAGCAGTACTTC TRBJ2-7 TRBV7-2 few TRBD2
CASSSLTRKTEAFF TGTGCCAGCAGTTCCCTAACAAGAAAGACTGAAGCTTTCTTT TRBJ1-1 TRBV12-3/TRBV12-4 . .
CSVDPSGTGGTEAFF TGCAGCGTTGACCCATCTGGGACAGGGGGCACTGAAGCTTTCTTT TRBJ1-1 TRBV29-1 few TRBD1
CASVLTGGIQETQYF TGTGCCAGCGTCCTCACCGGAGGGATACAAGAGACCCAGTACTTC TRBJ2-5 TRBV7-9 . .